These T cell receptor beta chains were read from a single sample in a study of T cell responses to AZD1222 COVID-19 vaccine. Only in-frame clones appear in the TCRdb table, and some are missing; sequencing was by immunoSEQ multiplex PCR. Among some 130,000 clones listed, 80% to 90% were seen once. The material was peripheral blood, obtained on day 0 of AZD1222 vaccination. Every receptor here comes from an adult in good health. CDR3s include the opening cysteine and the closing phenylalanine or tryptophan. A D gene is named only where the DNA matches it firmly. Clone size, where shown, is once, few, many, or a class for clones that have expanded.

clone size,V gene,J gene,D gene,CDR3 DNA,CDR3 protein
.,TRBV7-9,TRBJ2-7,.,TGTGCCAGCAGCAAGCGACAGGATAGCTCCTACGAGCAGTACTTC,CASSKRQDSSYEQYF
.,TRBV29-1,TRBJ2-1,.,TGCAGCGTTCCACTAGGATACAATGAGCAGTTCTTC,CSVPLGYNEQFF
.,TRBV20-1,TRBJ2-7,.,TGCAGTGCTAGTCCCCGAGACGAGCAGTACTTC,CSASPRDEQYF
.,TRBV6-6,TRBJ2-4,.,TGTGCCAGCAGCAGCACGGACGACCATCCCAAAAACATTCAGTACTTC,CASSSTDDHPKNIQYF
.,TRBV6-6,TRBJ2-1,.,TGTGCCAGCAGTCAAATTAGCGCAGGGGAGCAGTTCTTC,CASSQISAGEQFF
.,TRBV4-2,TRBJ2-1,.,TGTGCCAGCAGCCTAACAGGGCATGAGCAGTTCTTC,CASSLTGHEQFF
few,TRBV7-9,TRBJ2-2,.,TGTGCCAGCAGCCTAGCACTGAACACCGGGGAGCTGTTTTTT,CASSLALNTGELFF
.,TRBV7-8,TRBJ2-1,.,TGTGCCAGCAGCCGAAGAGCAGGGGACGAGCAGTTCTTC,CASSRRAGDEQFF
.,TRBV18,TRBJ1-2,.,TGTGCCAGCTCAAACCTCCGGGGCTACACCTTC,CASSNLRGYTF
.,TRBV19,TRBJ2-7,TRBD1,TGTGCCAGTAGTATAGAGGGACAGTACTCCTACGAGCAGTACTTC,CASSIEGQYSYEQYF
.,TRBV6-5,TRBJ1-1,TRBD1,TGTGCCAGCAGCTTAAGGGGACAGCTGAACACTGAAGCTTTCTTT,CASSLRGQLNTEAFF
.,TRBV6-1,TRBJ1-1,TRBD1,TGTGCCAGCAGTGGCTCCCGGGACAGTAGGTTAACTGAAGCTTTCTTT,CASSGSRDSRLTEAFF
.,TRBV13,TRBJ1-2,TRBD1,TGTGCCAGCAGCTCCCAGACAGGGCCGATACCCCTTGATAGCTATGGCTACACCTTC,CASSSQTGPIPLDSYGYTF
.,TRBV12-3/TRBV12-4,TRBJ1-1,.,TGTGCCAGCAGTTTGTCAGGCCAAGAGGAAGCTTTCTTT,CASSLSGQEEAFF
.,TRBV5-1,TRBJ2-2,.,TGCGCCAGCAGCTCGCGGGGATTAGACACCGGGGAGCTGTTTTTT,CASSSRGLDTGELFF
.,TRBV24-1,TRBJ2-1,.,TGTGCCACCAGCCCCGGGACAGTTTTAGCGGGATTGCATAATGAGCAGTTCTTC,CATSPGTVLAGLHNEQFF
.,TRBV19,TRBJ1-1,.,TGTGCCAGTAGACAGGGCCACACTGAAGCTTTCTTT,CASRQGHTEAFF
once,TRBV27,TRBJ1-1,.,TGTGCCAGCACCTCTTCTAACATGGAGAACACTGAAGCTTTCTTT,CASTSSNMENTEAFF
.,TRBV5-4,TRBJ2-3,TRBD2,TGTGCCAGCAGCATCCCGACTAGCGGGAGCACAGATACGCAGTATTTT,CASSIPTSGSTDTQYF
once,TRBV7-2,TRBJ2-5,TRBD2,TGTGCCAGCAGCTTATCGGCGGGCGGGAGTTTTTTAGAGACCCAGTACTTC,CASSLSAGGSFLETQYF
.,TRBV3-1/TRBV3-2,TRBJ1-2,.,TGTGCCAGCAGCCAAGCAGGAATGCGTGGCTACACCTTC,CASSQAGMRGYTF
.,TRBV6-1,TRBJ2-2,.,TGTGCCAGCAGTGAATTATGGTCAGAAGAAGGCACCGGGGAGCTGTTTTTT,CASSELWSEEGTGELFF
once,TRBV29-1,TRBJ2-5,.,TGCAGCGTTGGGCCGTCGGGGGGCGAAGAGACCCAGTACTTC,CSVGPSGGEETQYF
.,TRBV7-9,TRBJ1-1,TRBD1,TGTGCCAGCAGCTTAAGGACAGGGTGGCGGAACACTGAAGCTTTCTTT,CASSLRTGWRNTEAFF
.,TRBV30,TRBJ1-6,TRBD1,TGTGCCTGGAGGCCGCCCCAGGGGGCGAGCTCCTATAATTCACCCCTCCACTTT,CAWRPPQGASSYNSPLHF
.,TRBV28,TRBJ1-1,TRBD1,TGTGCCAGCAGCGAACAGGGGGCGAGGCTCAAAGCTTTCTTT,CASSEQGARLKAFF
.,TRBV29-1,TRBJ2-3,.,TGCAGCGTTGGGGTCCTGGCGTACACAGATACGCAGTATTTT,CSVGVLAYTDTQYF
.,TRBV5-4,TRBJ2-7,TRBD2,TGTGCCAGCAGACCCGGGACTAGCGGGAGGGCCCTCGAGCAGTACTTC,CASRPGTSGRALEQYF
.,TRBV7-9,TRBJ2-7,TRBD2,TGTGCCAGCAGCTTAGAAGGGACTAGCGGGGAGGAGCAGTACTTC,CASSLEGTSGEEQYF
.,TRBV7-8,TRBJ1-4,.,TGTGCCAGCAGCTTAGGCCATGGGAATGAAAAACTGTTTTTT,CASSLGHGNEKLFF
.,TRBV5-1,TRBJ2-2,TRBD1,TGCGCCAGCAGCTTTGCAGGGGGCAATGTCGGGGAGCTGTTTTTT,CASSFAGGNVGELFF
.,TRBV3-1/TRBV3-2,TRBJ1-1,.,TGTGCCAGCAGCCGTAGGTCGGGGGGGGCTCAGGCTGAAGCTTTCTTT,CASSRRSGGAQAEAFF
once,TRBV19,TRBJ2-7,TRBD2,TGTGCCAGTAGCAAAACCGGCGGGACTAGGGGATATCTCGAGCAGTACTTC,CASSKTGGTRGYLEQYF
.,TRBV5-4,TRBJ2-1,TRBD2,TGTGCCAGCAGCTGGGATGGGACTAGCGGGAGGGGGATTGAGCAGTTCTTC,CASSWDGTSGRGIEQFF
.,TRBV20-1,TRBJ2-3,.,TGCAGTGCGACACTAGGAGGTACGCAGTATTTT,CSATLGGTQYF
.,TRBV6-6,TRBJ2-2,.,TGTGCCAGCTCGCGTACCAGGGAGGCCTCCGGGGAGCTGTTTTTT,CASSRTREASGELFF
.,TRBV6-5,TRBJ2-1,.,TGTGCCAGCAGTCCCCTAGGTACTAATGAGCAGTTCTTC,CASSPLGTNEQFF
.,TRBV28,TRBJ2-7,.,TGTGCCAGCAGCCCCTTAACCCAAAGGGGTTCCTACGAGCAGTACTTC,CASSPLTQRGSYEQYF
.,TRBV27,TRBJ1-1,TRBD1,TGTGCCAGCAGCCCCCTATTGGGACAGTACACTGAAGCTTTCTTT,CASSPLLGQYTEAFF
.,TRBV3-1/TRBV3-2,TRBJ2-3,.,TGTGCCAGCAGCCGGAGGACAGATACGCAGTATTTT,CASSRRTDTQYF
.,TRBV19,TRBJ2-2,TRBD1,TGTGCCAGTAGTACTCCCGGGACAGGTCACACCGGGGAGCTGTTTTTT,CASSTPGTGHTGELFF
.,TRBV7-9,TRBJ1-2,.,TGTGCCAGCAGCTTAGTGCCGGGGGACGGCTACACCTTC,CASSLVPGDGYTF
.,TRBV3-1/TRBV3-2,TRBJ1-1,TRBD1,TGTGCCAGCACCCAGGGGGCTGGGGCTGAAGCTTTCTTT,CASTQGAGAEAFF
once,TRBV5-4,TRBJ1-1,.,TGTGCCAGCAGCTTGGAGTCAGTCAATGAAGCTTTCTTT,CASSLESVNEAFF
once,TRBV5-1,TRBJ1-2,.,TGCGCCAGCAGCTTTAAAACAGGGTCGGATTTCTATGGCTACACCTTC,CASSFKTGSDFYGYTF
.,TRBV9,TRBJ1-3,.,TGTGCCAGCAGCCTTTTTTGGGGAAACACCATATATTTT,CASSLFWGNTIYF
.,TRBV21-1,TRBJ2-3,.,TGTGCCAGCAGCAAAGCTTGCGTCACGAAAAAAAAAGATACGCAGTATTTT,CASSKACVTKKKDTQYF
.,TRBV19,TRBJ2-5,.,TGTGCCAGTAGTATAGGGCAGGGGTTAGAAGAGACCCAGTACTTC,CASSIGQGLEETQYF
.,TRBV4-2,TRBJ2-5,TRBD2,TGTGCCAGCAGCCATCCTGATGGGACTAGCGGGGGGGCCTTACGGGAGACCCAGTACTTC,CASSHPDGTSGGALRETQYF
.,TRBV10-3,TRBJ2-7,.,TGTGCCATCAGTCCAGGGGTCCTGGTGGGTTTGGAGCAGTACTTC,CAISPGVLVGLEQYF
.,TRBV4-1,TRBJ1-1,.,TGCGCCAGCAGCCAGGGATGGGACACTGAAGCTTTCTTT,CASSQGWDTEAFF
many,TRBV7-6,TRBJ1-3,.,TGTGCCAGCAGCTTGGCAGGGCTGAGCTCTGGAAACACCATATATTTT,CASSLAGLSSGNTIYF
.,TRBV9,TRBJ1-5,TRBD1,TGTGCCAGCAGCACCCAGGGGGCAAGCAATCAGCCCCAGCATTTT,CASSTQGASNQPQHF
few,TRBV30,TRBJ2-1,.,TGTGCCTGGGTTCGCGCGATTGAGCAGTTCTTC,CAWVRAIEQFF
.,TRBV18,TRBJ1-2,.,TGTGCCAGCTCACTCTTCGTCTCAAATGGCTACACCTTC,CASSLFVSNGYTF